The 3 T cell receptor beta chains listed next were all sequenced from one sample in a study of Graves' ophthalmopathy and Graves' hyperthyroidism. RNA transcripts provided the template for amplifying TCR beta CDR3 regions. First-round RT-PCR relied on HTBI primers, and a second-round multiplex PCR came next. From the multiplex PCR reads, TCRdb called clonotypes with MiXCR, one entry per CDR3 protein. The sample lists over a million distinct CDR3 sequences, 36% occurring once. The sample taken for sequencing was peripheral blood or thyroid tissue (not recorded which). The receptors shown here come from an adult man with Graves' hyperthyroidism.

The chain joins TRBV10-3 to TRBJ1-1; 9 bases fit TRBD1. The junction had 6 bases not matched to a gene; V was cut back by 9 bases and J by 1 base. Germline CDR1 reads ENHRY; CDR2 reads SYGVKD. This CDR3 is 14 amino acids long. The CDR3 protein is CAMGTGLPNTEAFF. In DNA form, the CDR3 reads TGTGCCATGGGGACAGGGCTACCGAACACTGAAGCTTTCTTT.

This clonotype was picked up many times. The CDR3 loop is CASSRQGLDYEQYF. The CDR3 DNA reads TGTGCCAGCAGCCGACAGGGGTTAGACTACGAGCAGTACTTC. The rearrangement links TRBV11-3 to TRBJ2-7; TRBD1 agrees at 8 bases. The CDR3 is 14 amino acids. V lost 5 bases and J lost 3; bases outside the gene matches: 6. Looked up from germline, CDR1 is SGHNT and CDR2 is YENEEA.

As for this clonotype: An end of the junction does not agree with germline; a read error may underlie this. The CDR3 loop reads CASSPGLDYEQCF. CDR3 nucleotide sequence: TGTGCCAGCAGCCCTGGACTAGACTACGAGCAGTGCTTC. The chain uses TRBV9 and TRBJ2-7, with 7 nucleotides matching TRBD2. The CDR3 is made up of 13 amino acids. Germline lookup yields CDR1 SGDLS and CDR2 YYNGEE.